This T cell receptor (beta chain) is from a study of beta chain features in type 1 diabetes. This clone was recorded at least ten times. What it binds is not known. Every isolated RNA sample was fully reverse transcribed, so sequencing captured expressed TCRB transcripts. Each sample of naive, central memory or regulatory T cells had, on average, about 3.57 million reads. Repertoires were generated with immunoSEQ multiplex PCR, while TCRdb's copy carries only in-frame clones and drops some. The top ten hold over 0.035% of the sample, which has hundreds of thousands of clones, 11% seen once. Points from the study as a whole: Patients' naive, central memory and regulatory TCRB repertoires appeared more alike than those of healthy donors.

Germline loops: CDR1 MDHEN, CDR2 SYDVKM. This CDR3 comprises 12 residues. Trimming removed 10 bases at V and 4 bases at J, with 14 bases between. The receptor's source is a woman in her late teens or twenties in good health. The rearrangement joins TRBV28 to TRBJ2-7; TRBD2 is a possible D gene (6 bases). Sequenced material: naive CD4+ T cells from blood. CDR3: CATSGPGYEQYV. The DNA of the CDR3 is TGTGCCACCAGCGGGCCCGGTTACGAGCAGTACGTC.